This TCR beta chain derives from a study of T cells in localized non-small cell lung cancer. The CDR3 spans 13 residues. CDR1 and CDR2 from the germline V gene are MNHGY and SAAAGT. V was shortened by 2 bases and J by 3 bases, with 7 bases between the two germline ends. Repertoires were generated with immunoSEQ multiplex PCR, while TCRdb's copy carries only in-frame clones and drops some. Here the sample spans fewer than 2,000 clones, roughly 30% being singletons. There are a few counts of this clone. The antigen is unknown. The study, taken as a whole, reports: Of the top 100 tumor clones, median around 60 were in adjacent lung, 25 to 35 among its top 100. Uninvolved adjacent lung had higher T cell clonality than tumor and all other tissues.

Here the sequenced sample was normal lung tissue next to the tumor, taken before any cancer treatment. This receptor was taken from a male donor older than 55 with stage I squamous cell lung carcinoma. The chain joins TRBV6-8 to TRBJ1-1; D ambiguous. The CDR3 DNA follows: TGTGCCAGCAGTTACAGGGTGGACACTGAAGCTTTCTTT. Translation gives CASSYRVDTEAFF.